This is a list of T cell receptor beta chains from one sample in a study of T cell responses to AZD1222 COVID-19 vaccine. Profiling relied on immunoSEQ multiplex PCR, and the TCRdb table lists in-frame clones only, not all of them. The sample yields 90,000 to 120,000 clones, 90% to 95% seen once. Source: peripheral blood, taken on day 0 of AZD1222 vaccination. These receptor sequences come from an adult in good health. The CDR3 runs from the conserved cysteine through the conserved F or W. Fields, in order: clone size, V gene, J gene, D gene, CDR3 DNA, CDR3 protein. D genes are given only for firm matches. For some rows the clone size is stated as once, few or many, or as a class when expanded; others skip it.

size: NA
V: TRBV21-1
J: TRBJ2-1
D: NA
DNA: TGTGCCAGCAGCGGCTCCCCGAGGGATGGGCATTACAATGAGCAGTTCTTC
CDR3: CASSGSPRDGHYNEQFF

size: NA
V: TRBV28
J: TRBJ1-1
D: NA
DNA: TGTGCCAGCAGTACACTGAACACTGAAGCTTTCTTT
CDR3: CASSTLNTEAFF

size: NA
V: TRBV19
J: TRBJ1-5
D: NA
DNA: TGTGCCAGTAGTAGAGCCCCCATACAGGGATATAGCAATCAGCCCCAGCATTTT
CDR3: CASSRAPIQGYSNQPQHF

size: NA
V: TRBV11-2
J: TRBJ2-1
D: NA
DNA: TGTGCCAGCAGCTTAGAGCGGTACAATGAGCAGTTCTTC
CDR3: CASSLERYNEQFF

size: NA
V: TRBV27
J: TRBJ2-4
D: NA
DNA: TGTGCCCGCGGACTACGGCCATCAAACATTCAGTACTTC
CDR3: CARGLRPSNIQYF

size: NA
V: TRBV2
J: TRBJ2-1
D: TRBD1
DNA: TGTGCCGGCCAACCCAGGGACAGGGTAAATGAGCAGTTCTTC
CDR3: CAGQPRDRVNEQFF

size: NA
V: TRBV27
J: TRBJ1-2
D: NA
DNA: TGTGCCAGCAGTTTAAGGCCGGGGGGAAACTATGGCTACACCTTC
CDR3: CASSLRPGGNYGYTF

size: NA
V: TRBV5-1
J: TRBJ1-1
D: NA
DNA: TGCGCCAGCAGATACATAGAGGGGACCACTGAAGCTTTCTTT
CDR3: CASRYIEGTTEAFF

size: once
V: TRBV6-4
J: TRBJ1-3
D: NA
DNA: TGTGCCAGCAGTGACTCTGGGATGACAGGATTCAACTCTGGAAACACCATATATTTT
CDR3: CASSDSGMTGFNSGNTIYF

size: NA
V: TRBV11-2
J: TRBJ2-1
D: TRBD2
DNA: TGTGCCAGCAGTCTCTCTGGACTAGCGGACAATGAGCAGTTCTTC
CDR3: CASSLSGLADNEQFF

size: NA
V: TRBV19
J: TRBJ1-2
D: NA
DNA: TGTGCCAGTAGTATCGGACGTCAACTCTATGGCTACACCTTC
CDR3: CASSIGRQLYGYTF

size: NA
V: TRBV20-1
J: TRBJ2-7
D: NA
DNA: TGCAGTGCTCGGACCTTAGAGGAGCAGTACTTC
CDR3: CSARTLEEQYF

size: NA
V: TRBV20-1
J: TRBJ1-1
D: NA
DNA: TGCAGTGCCTTCCTAGACACCGAAGCTTTCTTT
CDR3: CSAFLDTEAFF

size: NA
V: TRBV6-5
J: TRBJ2-3
D: TRBD2
DNA: TGTGCCAGCACCCGACTAGCGGGGGAGGATACGCAGTATTTT
CDR3: CASTRLAGEDTQYF

size: NA
V: TRBV6-5
J: TRBJ2-7
D: NA
DNA: TGTGCCAGCAGGACGGGGACCTATGGGATCTACGAGCAGTACTTC
CDR3: CASRTGTYGIYEQYF

size: NA
V: TRBV7-3
J: TRBJ2-1
D: TRBD2
DNA: TGTGCCAGCAGCTTAATGGCTAGCGGGGGAGGTAGTCGCAATGAGCAGTTCTTC
CDR3: CASSLMASGGGSRNEQFF

size: NA
V: TRBV29-1
J: TRBJ1-1
D: NA
DNA: TGCAGCGTTGTGGGTACAGGGTCTCAGAACACTGAAGCTTTCTTT
CDR3: CSVVGTGSQNTEAFF

size: NA
V: TRBV29-1
J: TRBJ1-5
D: TRBD1
DNA: TGCAGCGTTGCCGGGACAGGGCCCAATCAGCCCCAGCATTTT
CDR3: CSVAGTGPNQPQHF

size: NA
V: TRBV7-9
J: TRBJ1-1
D: NA
DNA: TGTGCCAGCAGCTTTATTGAGGCTGAAGCTTTCTTT
CDR3: CASSFIEAEAFF

size: NA
V: TRBV2
J: TRBJ2-1
D: TRBD1
DNA: TGTGCCAGCAGGTCGACAGGGGGTTCCTCCTACAATGAGCAGTTCTTC
CDR3: CASRSTGGSSYNEQFF

size: NA
V: TRBV18
J: TRBJ1-3
D: NA
DNA: TGTGCCAGCTCAGTAGAAGAGGCCTTTTCTGGAAACACCATATATTTT
CDR3: CASSVEEAFSGNTIYF

size: once
V: TRBV4-3
J: TRBJ1-3
D: NA
DNA: TGCGCCAGCAGCCAAGATACCTCAGACTCTGGAAACACCATATATTTT
CDR3: CASSQDTSDSGNTIYF